Presented here are 14 T cell receptor beta chains from one specimen sequenced in a study of graft-versus-host responses after intestinal transplantation. Repertoires were generated with immunoSEQ multiplex PCR, while TCRdb's copy carries only in-frame clones and drops some. The table includes under 25,000 clones, approximately 86% detected once. The sequencing used bone marrow, collected around 120 days after transplant. The receptors were gathered from a human patient who received an intestinal transplant, so some T cells may come from the graft donor.

The chain links TRBV6-5 to TRBJ2-7; TRBD2 is a possible D gene (5 bases). CDR3 length equals 11 residues. Germline V CDR1 and CDR2: MNHEY, SVGAGI. Trimming took off 10 bases at V and 3 bases at J, with 10 bases between the two ends. The CDR3 bases are TGTGCCACCCGAGGGTACTACGAGCAGTACTTC. Its translation is CATRGYYEQYF.

V usage is TRBV14 and J usage is TRBJ2-2; 10 bases are a match to TRBD2. Germline V gene data show CDR1 as SGHDN and CDR2 as FVKESK. This CDR3 is built from 14 residues. V gave up 6 bases and J gave up 7 bases; unmatched junction bases: 5. DNA of the CDR3: TGTGCCAGCAGTCTAGCGGGAGCCCGCGGGGAGCTGTTTTTT. Amino acids: CASSLAGARGELFF. The full variable domain, in which reference TRBV14 and TRBJ2-2 provide the parts outside the CDR3, is EAGVTQFPSHSVIEKGQTVTLRCDPISGHDNLYWYRRVMGKEIKFLLHFVKESKQDESGMPNNRFLAERTGGTYSTLKVQPAELEDSGVYFCASSLAGARGELFFGEGSRLTVL.

J is TRBJ2-2 and V is TRBV14; TRBD2 agrees at 9 bases. The J segment lost 2 bases and the V segment lost 4 bases, leaving 5 bases of the junction unmatched. This CDR3 is 16 amino acids long. The germline CDR1 and CDR2 sequences are SGHDN and FVKESK. DNA for the CDR3: TGTGCCAGCAGCCTCACTAGCGGGCTAAACACCGGGGAGCTGTTTTTT. Translation: CASSLTSGLNTGELFF.

This clone was detected a few times. The junction and the germline gene differ at one end; a read error may be behind it. The V call is TRBV11-1, the J call TRBJ1-1; D is ambiguous. Germline V CDR1 and CDR2: SGHAT, FQDESV (reference sequence). The CDR3 is 15 residues long. Written as DNA, the CDR3 is TGTGCCAGCAGCCTAGCAGAGAACATGAACACTGAAGCTTTCTTT. Its translation is CASSLAENMNTEAFF.

The chain joins TRBV6-1 to TRBJ2-3, with TRBD2 identical over 14 bases. This CDR3 is built from 15 residues. Germline V gives CDR1 MNHNS, CDR2 SASEGT. Losses at the gene ends were 3 bases for V and 4 bases for J; bases not matched to a gene: 0. CDR3 residues: CASSEGLAGADTQYF. The CDR3 DNA sequence: TGTGCCAGCAGTGAGGGACTAGCGGGAGCAGATACGCAGTATTTT.

The rearrangement joins TRBV5-1 to TRBJ1-1; D is ambiguous. Germline CDR1 SGHRS, CDR2 YFSETQ. This CDR3 has 15 amino acids. Trimming left V 5 bases short and J 2 bases short, with 16 bases between. The CDR3 nucleotides read TGCGCCAGCAGAACTCAAGGAGTCTCAAACACTGAAGCTTTCTTT. It specifies CASRTQGVSNTEAFF.

CDR3 in DNA: TGCGCCAGCAGTGATAGGGAGGGGAGGGAGACCCAGTACTTC. Amino acid sequence: CASSDREGRETQYF. The chain employs TRBV10-1 and TRBJ2-5; 7 bases match TRBD2. This CDR3 region has 14 residues. V shed 3 bases and J 5 bases; nucleotides not matched to a gene: 6. Per germline, CDR1 WNHNN and CDR2 SYGVQD (reference sequence).

This clone was counted once. J is TRBJ2-2 and V is TRBV30; possibly TRBD2 for D (5 bases). The germline V gene encodes CDR1 GTSNPN and CDR2 SVGIG (reference sequence). The CDR3 has 11 residues. The V end lost 6 bases, the J end lost 6 bases, and 8 bases lay between the germline ends. DNA of the CDR3: TGTGCCTGTGAGGGCCCCGGGGAGCTGTTTTTT. Its protein product is CACEGPGELFF.

The chain carries TRBV6-1 and TRBJ2-1; D is unclear. Germline CDR1 MNHNS, CDR2 SASEGT. The CDR3 length is 16 residues. V shed 3 bases and J shed 5 bases, with 17 bases lying between them. CDR3 in amino acids: CASSESKGIYNNEQFF. The CDR3 DNA is TGTGCCAGCAGTGAGTCTAAAGGGATCTACAACAATGAGCAGTTCTTC.

This chain connects TRBV30 to TRBJ1-4; 7 nucleotides match TRBD1. V shed 0 bases, J shed 0 bases, and the junction held 10 bases outside the gene matches. Germline CDR1 reads GTSNPN; CDR2 reads SVGIG (reference sequence). The CDR3 has 18 amino acids. The CDR3 nucleotides read TGTGCCTGGAGTGTATCCCGAGGGACAGTAGCAACTAATGAAAAACTGTTTTTT. Translating gives CAWSVSRGTVATNEKLFF. Full variable domain (missing parts from reference TRBV30 and TRBJ1-4): SQTIHQWPATLVQPVGSPLSLECTVEGTSNPNLYWYRQAAGRGLQLLFYSVGIGQISSEVPQNLSASRPQDRQFILSSKKLLLSDSGFYLCAWSVSRGTVATNEKLFFGSGTQLSVL.

The chain joins TRBV5-6 to TRBJ2-3, with a possible D match to TRBD2 (5 bases). This CDR3 contains 14 residues. Trimming removed 4 bases from V and 5 bases from J, with 14 bases in between. Germline-derived CDR1 and CDR2 are SGHDT and YYEEEE. CDR3 region: CASSPEGPGDTQYF. The CDR3, as DNA: TGTGCCAGCAGCCCTGAGGGCCCTGGAGATACGCAGTATTTT.

V usage is TRBV5-1 and J usage is TRBJ1-1; a weak D match, TRBD1 (5 bases). The CDR3 consists of 14 residues. V dropped 4 bases and J dropped 4 bases, with 14 bases sitting between them. Germline CDR1 reads SGHRS; CDR2 reads YFSETQ. The chain's CDR3 is CASSTRDSGTEAFF. The CDR3 DNA sequence: TGCGCCAGCAGCACCAGGGATTCGGGCACTGAAGCTTTCTTT.

This rearrangement joins TRBV7-2 to TRBJ2-1, with D hard to call. From germline, CDR1 is SGHTA and CDR2 FQGNSA. Trimming took 10 bases from V and 5 from J, leaving 12 bases between them. The CDR3 is 12 residues long. The CDR3 bases are TGTGCCACTCGGCCGACCCACAATGAGCAGTTCTTC. Translated: CATRPTHNEQFF.

The V and J genes are TRBV4-1 and TRBJ2-1; TRBD1 agrees at 9 bases. V dropped 1 base and J dropped 6; count of bases not matched to a gene: 7. From germline, CDR1 is MGHRA and CDR2 YSYEKL. CDR3 length: 16 residues. CDR3 bases: TGCGCCAGCAGCCAAGCGAAGGGGACAGGGCCCAATGAGCAGTTCTTC. Its protein is CASSQAKGTGPNEQFF.